These 18 T cell receptor beta chains came from one sample sequenced in a study of blood T cell repertoires in COVID-19. Assay: immunoSEQ multiplex PCR; the TCRdb copy retains only in-frame clones and omits some. There are 95,000 to 120,000 clones in the sample; around 81% occur only once, and under 5% lies in the top ten. The sequenced sample consisted of peripheral blood. The receptors originated from a woman in her 70s with acute or convalescent COVID-19.

The chain employs TRBV19 and TRBJ1-4, with 7 bases that match TRBD1. The CDR3 is 16 residues long. After removal of 5 bases from V and 1 base from J, the junction contained 7 bases not matched to a gene. Germline CDR1 LNHDA, CDR2 SQIVND (reference sequence). CDR3 bases: TGTGCCAGTAGTGTAACCTACAGGGGAACTAATGAAAAACTGTTTTTT. Its protein product is CASSVTYRGTNEKLFF.

The DNA for the CDR3 is TGTGCCAGCAGTTTATTTTCGAGGTTTGACAGGGACAATGAGCAGTTCTTC. Encoded protein: CASSLFSRFDRDNEQFF. The rearrangement links TRBV27 to TRBJ2-1; 7 bases are a match to TRBD1. The CDR3 has 17 amino acids. V lost 1 base, J lost 5 bases, and 11 bases stayed unmatched. The germline V gene encodes CDR1 MNHEY and CDR2 SMNVEV (reference sequence).

This sequence joins TRBV9 and TRBJ2-5; D perhaps matches TRBD2 (6 bases). V lost 4 bases and J 2 bases, leaving 9 bases between the germline ends. Germline CDR1 SGDLS, CDR2 YYNGEE. CDR3 length: 13 amino acids. CDR3 in DNA: TGTGCCAGCAGCCTCCGGGGGCAAGAGACCCAGTACTTC. Translating it yields CASSLRGQETQYF.

CDR3 coding DNA: TGTGCCAGCAGTTTCCCCGGGACTAGCGGGAGCGATCGGGGGTTTCGGCAAGAGACCCAGTACTTC. Protein product: CASSFPGTSGSDRGFRQETQYF. The rearrangement links TRBV28 to TRBJ2-5; 14 bases are shared with TRBD2. The CDR3 contains 22 residues. V gave up 3 bases and J gave up 2 bases; unmatched junction bases: 20. The germline V gene encodes CDR1 MDHEN and CDR2 SYDVKM.

The V call is TRBV18, the J call TRBJ2-7; tentative D call: TRBD1 (6 bases). Germline V CDR1 and CDR2: KGHSH, LQKENI. The V end was cut by 2 bases, the J end by 5 bases, with 10 bases between. The CDR3 runs 13 residues. The CDR3 sequence: CASSPDRTHEQYF. CDR3 DNA sequence: TGTGCCAGCTCACCAGACAGGACGCACGAGCAGTACTTC. Combining the CDR3 with reference TRBV18 and TRBJ2-7 gives the whole variable domain NAGVMQNPRHLVRRRGQEARLRCSPMKGHSHVYWYRQLPEEGLKFMVYLQKENIIDESGMPKERFSAEFPKEGPSILRIQQVVRGDSAAYFCASSPDRTHEQYFGPGTRLTVT.

The V gene is TRBV7-2, the J gene TRBJ2-1; 12 bases line up with TRBD1. V dropped 4 bases and J dropped 8; count of bases not matched to a gene: 9. The germline V gene has CDR1 SGHTA and CDR2 FQGNSA. The length of the CDR3 is 16 residues. The CDR3 sequence is CASSSLQGQGAHEQFF. The CDR3 coding sequence is TGTGCCAGCAGCTCCCTCCAGGGACAGGGGGCGCATGAGCAGTTCTTC.

The chain combines TRBV10-1 with TRBJ1-1; 8 bases are a match to TRBD1. Germline V gene lookup returns CDR1 WNHNN and CDR2 SYGVQD (reference sequence). Losses at the gene ends were 2 bases for V and 0 bases for J; bases not matched to a gene: 11. The CDR3 sequence is 18 residues long. CDR3 sequence reads: CASSERQGPVLMNTEAFF. The CDR3 DNA is TGCGCCAGCAGTGAGCGACAGGGGCCGGTGTTAATGAACACTGAAGCTTTCTTT.

The chain joins TRBV7-9 to TRBJ1-2; no firm D call. V was pared by 4 bases and J by 0 bases, with 9 bases between. Looked up from germline, CDR1 is SEHNR and CDR2 is FQNEAQ (reference sequence). CDR3 length: 14 residues. CDR3 loop: CASSSNSANYGYTF. The DNA of the CDR3 is TGTGCCAGCAGCTCGAACTCCGCTAACTATGGCTACACCTTC.

The chain is built from TRBV9 and TRBJ2-2; D is perhaps TRBD1 (5 bases). V lost 4 bases and J lost 1, with 11 bases in between. CDR3 length: 15 amino acids. Germline lookup yields CDR1 SGDLS and CDR2 YYNGEE. The CDR3 protein is CASSPRAVNTGELFF. As DNA, the CDR3 is TGTGCCAGCAGCCCCAGGGCCGTGAACACCGGGGAGCTGTTTTTT.

This rearrangement joins TRBV29-1 to TRBJ1-4; 10 bases agree with TRBD1. This CDR3 comprises 13 residues. Unmatched junction bases numbered 2, after V lost 6 bases and J lost 4 bases. CDR1 and CDR2 from the germline V gene are SQVTM and ANQGSEA. The chain's CDR3 is CSVGTGVNEKLFF. The CDR3 DNA follows: TGCAGCGTCGGGACAGGGGTTAATGAAAAACTGTTTTTT.

CDR3 DNA: TGTGCCAGCAGCCAATTAGGCGCGGGAGGGCGAGGGTCCTACGAGCAGTACTTC. This gives the protein CASSQLGAGGRGSYEQYF. The chain recombines TRBV3-1 (or the pseudogene TRBV3-2) with TRBJ2-7; 9 positions match TRBD2. The junction had 12 bases not matched to a gene; V was cut back by 2 bases and J by 1 base. The CDR3 runs 18 residues. Germline V lookup: CDR1 LGHDT, CDR2 YNNKEL (reference sequence).

This chain links TRBV12-3 or TRBV12-4 with TRBJ1-2; 7 positions match TRBD1. The length of the CDR3 is 13 residues. The V segment lost 4 bases and the J segment 2 bases; nucleotides outside the gene matches: 1. The CDR3, as DNA: TGTGCCAGCAGTTGGGACAGAAACTATGGCTACACCTTC. As protein: CASSWDRNYGYTF.

V and J are TRBV5-8 and TRBJ2-7, with a weak D call TRBD2 (5 bases). Germline CDR1 is SGHTS and CDR2 is YDEGEE. V lost 2 bases and J lost 3, with 15 bases in between. This CDR3 has 15 residues. CDR3 sequence (DNA): TGTGCCAGCAGCTTTTCACGGGATTCCATCTACGAGCAGTACTTC. This translates into CASSFSRDSIYEQYF. The complete variable domain, with remaining parts taken from reference TRBV5-8 and TRBJ2-7, reads EAGVTQSPTHLIKTRGQQATLRCSPISGHTSVYWYQQALGLGLQFLLWYDEGEERNRGNFPPRFSGRQFPNYSSELNVNALELEDSALYLCASSFSRDSIYEQYFGPGTRLTVT.

The chain is built from TRBV12-3 or TRBV12-4 and TRBJ2-3, with a possible D match to TRBD2 (5 bases). Between the trimmed V and J ends, which lost 5 bases and 4 bases, there was a span of 10 bases. This CDR3 is built from 13 residues. As DNA, the CDR3 is TGTGCCAGCAGTCCTTTAGCGCCAGATACGCAGTATTTT. This encodes CASSPLAPDTQYF.

The gene calls are TRBV4-3 and TRBJ1-6, with TRBD1 matching 7 bases. Unmatched junction bases numbered 18, after V lost 6 bases and J lost 4 bases. The germline CDR1 and CDR2 sequences are LGHNA and YSLEER. The CDR3 spans 19 residues. The CDR3 reads CASSPSLSRQGKYNSPLHF. The CDR3, as DNA: TGCGCCAGCAGTCCCAGCCTGTCCCGACAGGGAAAATATAATTCACCCCTCCACTTT.

The chain carries TRBV7-9 and TRBJ2-7; D is possibly TRBD2 (5 bases). The CDR3 has 16 amino acids. V lost 5 bases, J lost 3 bases, and 20 bases lay in between. Germline assignment: CDR1 SEHNR and CDR2 FQNEAQ (reference sequence). The CDR3 DNA reads as TGTGCCAGCAGCCAGGAATCCCGCGGGCTTGGCTACGAGCAGTACTTC. This codes for CASSQESRGLGYEQYF.

This chain links TRBV13 with TRBJ2-1, with 9 bases matching TRBD1. The V segment lost 6 bases and the J segment 5 bases; nucleotides outside the gene matches: 17. This CDR3 contains 18 residues. Germline-derived CDR1 and CDR2 are PRHDT and FYEKMQ (reference sequence). CDR3 DNA: TGTGCCAGCAGTCCCGATGGCGCCCGGGACAGGGTCCACAATGAGCAGTTCTTC. Protein product: CASSPDGARDRVHNEQFF.

The chain couples TRBV5-1 to TRBJ1-3; no firm D call. The CDR3 is made up of 14 amino acids. The germline V gene has CDR1 SGHRS and CDR2 YFSETQ. Trimming pared 1 base from V and 1 base from J, leaving 6 bases between. The CDR3 DNA reads TGCGCCAGCAGCTTGCAGGTTTCTGGAAACACCATATATTTT. Its translation: CASSLQVSGNTIYF.